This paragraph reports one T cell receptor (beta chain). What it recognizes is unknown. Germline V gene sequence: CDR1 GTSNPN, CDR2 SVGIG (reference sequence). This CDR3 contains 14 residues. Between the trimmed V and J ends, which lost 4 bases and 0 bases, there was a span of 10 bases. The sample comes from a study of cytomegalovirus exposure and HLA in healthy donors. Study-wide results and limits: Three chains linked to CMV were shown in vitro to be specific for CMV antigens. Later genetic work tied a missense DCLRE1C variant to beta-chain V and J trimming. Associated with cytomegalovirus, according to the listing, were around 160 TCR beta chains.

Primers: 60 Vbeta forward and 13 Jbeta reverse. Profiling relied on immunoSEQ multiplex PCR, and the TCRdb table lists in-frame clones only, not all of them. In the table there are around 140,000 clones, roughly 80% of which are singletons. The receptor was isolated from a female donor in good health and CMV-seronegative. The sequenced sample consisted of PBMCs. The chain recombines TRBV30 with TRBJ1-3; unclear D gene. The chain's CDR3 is CAWTPLFSGNTIYF. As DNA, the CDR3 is TGTGCCTGGACACCTCTATTCTCTGGAAACACCATATATTTT. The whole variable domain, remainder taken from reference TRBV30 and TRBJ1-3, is SQTIHQWPATLVQPVGSPLSLECTVEGTSNPNLYWYRQAAGRGLQLLFYSVGIGQISSEVPQNLSASRPQDRQFILSSKKLLLSDSGFYLCAWTPLFSGNTIYFGEGSWLTVV.